This is a list of T cell receptor beta chains from one sample in a study of cytomegalovirus exposure and HLA in healthy donors. Sequencing used immunoSEQ multiplex PCR; TCRdb keeps in-frame clones, though not all of them. The sample includes tens of thousands of clones, over 55% of them seen just once. The sample consisted of PBMCs. These receptors were taken from a man between 60 and 75 years old in good health and CMV-seropositive. The CDR3 runs from the conserved cysteine through the conserved F or W. The D gene is left open where the match is weak. Some rows have no size entry. The others give once, few or many, or a class for an expanded clone.

d_call	j_call	clone_size	v_call	cdr3_aa	cdr3_nt
-	TRBJ2-5	-	TRBV4-1	CASSQDRTPIQETQYF	TGCGCCAGCAGCCAAGATCGAACACCAATCCAAGAGACCCAGTACTTC
TRBD1	TRBJ2-3	-	TRBV15	CATSRGATGGSIDTQYF	TGTGCCACCAGCAGAGGAGCGACAGGGGGATCTATAGATACGCAGTATTTT
-	TRBJ2-1	-	TRBV20-1	CSASGDEQFF	TGCAGTGCTAGCGGTGATGAGCAGTTCTTC
-	TRBJ1-5	-	TRBV28	CASSDQSNQPQHF	TGTGCCAGCAGTGATCAGAGCAATCAGCCCCAGCATTTT
-	TRBJ2-3	-	TRBV7-9	CASSFDYVTDTQYF	TGTGCCAGCAGCTTCGACTATGTAACAGATACGCAGTATTTT
-	TRBJ2-7	-	TRBV28	CASSLRDEQYF	TGTGCCAGCAGTTTACGGGACGAGCAGTACTTC
TRBD2	TRBJ2-3	-	TRBV28	CASSLSLAVALAGSTDTQYF	TGTGCCAGCAGTTTATCGTTGGCTGTAGCACTAGCGGGGAGCACAGATACGCAGTATTTT
-	TRBJ2-3	-	TRBV7-2	CASSLHGGVGTDTQYF	TGTGCCAGCAGCTTACACGGGGGAGTGGGCACAGATACGCAGTATTTT
-	TRBJ1-2	-	TRBV27	CASSLFAGAGYTF	TGTGCCAGCAGTTTATTTGCAGGGGCTGGCTACACCTTC
TRBD2	TRBJ2-3	-	TRBV7-9	CASSTPRGAGERDTQYF	TGTGCCAGCAGCACCCCCAGGGGAGCGGGAGAGAGAGATACGCAGTATTTT
TRBD1	TRBJ1-2	-	TRBV4-3	CASSQGGGQAGWYGYTF	TGCGCCAGCAGCCAGGGTGGGGGACAGGCCGGGTGGTATGGCTACACCTTC
TRBD2	TRBJ2-1	once	TRBV7-9	CASSPTSVGNEQFF	TGTGCCAGCAGCCCAACTAGCGTCGGTAATGAGCAGTTCTTC
TRBD2	TRBJ2-1	-	TRBV5-6	CASSLGLAGVVSYNEQFF	TGTGCCAGCAGCTTGGGGCTAGCGGGAGTTGTGTCCTACAATGAGCAGTTCTTC
TRBD2	TRBJ2-7	-	TRBV9	CASSALGEGYEQYF	TGTGCCAGCAGCGCCCTCGGGGAGGGCTACGAGCAGTACTTC
-	TRBJ1-4	-	TRBV28	CASRRGGRNEKLFF	TGTGCCAGCAGAAGAGGGGGACGGAATGAAAAACTGTTTTTT
TRBD2	TRBJ2-7	-	TRBV11-1	CASSLGLAGGEQYF	TGTGCCAGCAGCTTGGGACTAGCGGGAGGCGAGCAGTACTTC
TRBD2	TRBJ2-2	-	TRBV5-1	CASSPTSGSAATGELFF	TGCGCCAGCAGCCCGACTAGCGGGAGCGCCGCCACCGGGGAGCTGTTTTTT
TRBD1	TRBJ2-2	-	TRBV5-1	CASSFPTGRGGELFF	TGCGCCAGCAGCTTTCCGACAGGGCGTGGGGGGGAGCTGTTTTTT
TRBD2	TRBJ2-3	-	TRBV25-1	CASSKTSGRTDTQYF	TGTGCCAGCAGTAAGACTAGCGGGAGAACAGATACGCAGTATTTT
-	TRBJ2-3	-	TRBV6-6	CASSRRQEITTDTQYF	TGTGCCAGCAGTAGACGACAGGAGATAACCACAGATACGCAGTATTTT
TRBD2	TRBJ2-5	once	TRBV4-3	CASSQGRLAETQYF	TGCGCCAGCAGCCAAGGTCGACTAGCGGAGACCCAGTACTTC
TRBD1	TRBJ1-2	-	TRBV9	CASSVDGQGILSGYTF	TGTGCCAGCAGCGTAGACGGACAGGGGATTTTGAGTGGCTACACCTTC
TRBD2	TRBJ2-3	-	TRBV11-2	CASSSFTSGPINTQYF	TGTGCCAGCAGCTCCTTTACTAGCGGGCCGATTAATACGCAGTATTTT
-	TRBJ2-3	-	TRBV11-1	CASSSRLITDTQYF	TGTGCCAGCAGCTCCAGACTAATCACAGATACGCAGTATTTT